A selection of T cell receptor beta chains follows, all from one sample in a study of patients and donors after allogeneic stem cell transplantation. TCRdb ran MiXCR on the RT-PCR reads and lists one entry per CDR3 protein. Of hundreds of thousands of distinct CDR3 sequences detected, 16% appear once; the ten largest clones hold 7.2%. Sequencing was carried out using blood, either unsorted or a sorted T cell fraction (not recorded which). These receptors all stem from a human donor who was either an allogeneic HSCT recipient or a stem cell or donor lymphocyte infusion donor (not recorded which). It is not recorded whose cells these are; they may come from a transplant donor. Each CDR3 is given with its conserved first and last residue. Fields, in order: clone size, V gene, J gene, CDR3 length, D gene, CDR3 DNA, CDR3 protein. A D gene is named only where the DNA matches it firmly. Clone size is given for some rows only: seen once, a few or many times, or a class if the clone is expanded.

size: few
V: TRBV3-1
J: TRBJ1-2
length: 15
D: .
DNA: TGTGCCAGCAGCCAACGCCACACAGTTGACTATGGCTACACCTTC
CDR3: CASSQRHTVDYGYTF

size: few
V: TRBV5-1
J: TRBJ2-5
length: 16
D: .
DNA: TGCGCCAGCAGCTTGGGGGACGGGCAACCGCAAGAGACCCAGTACTTC
CDR3: CASSLGDGQPQETQYF

size: few
V: TRBV12-3/TRBV12-4
J: TRBJ2-7
length: 16
D: TRBD2
DNA: TGTGCCAGCAGTAATAGCGGGGGGGCCATCTTTTACGAGCAGTACTTC
CDR3: CASSNSGGAIFYEQYF

size: .
V: TRBV9
J: TRBJ2-1
length: 17
D: TRBD2
DNA: TGTGCCAGCAGCGTATCATCTGGACTAGCGGGAAGGAATGAGCAGTTCTTC
CDR3: CASSVSSGLAGRNEQFF

size: .
V: TRBV27
J: TRBJ1-2
length: 12
D: .
DNA: TGTGCCAGCAGTTTATCTCCCGGACGGCGCACCTTC
CDR3: CASSLSPGRRTF

size: many
V: TRBV5-1
J: TRBJ1-1
length: 13
D: .
DNA: TGCGCCAGCAGCTTGGACAGGGCCACTGAAGCTTTCTTT
CDR3: CASSLDRATEAFF

size: few
V: TRBV12-3/TRBV12-4
J: TRBJ2-1
length: 16
D: TRBD2
DNA: TGTGCCAGCAGTTTACGGAGCGGGACGACCTACAATGAGCAGTTCTTC
CDR3: CASSLRSGTTYNEQFF

size: .
V: TRBV6-2/TRBV6-3
J: TRBJ2-7
length: 13
D: .
DNA: TGTGCCAGCAGTTACGAGCGAAGCTACGAGCAGTACTTC
CDR3: CASSYERSYEQYF

size: .
V: TRBV12-3/TRBV12-4
J: TRBJ2-7
length: 15
D: .
DNA: TGTGCCAGCTTGAGTACGAGGGACCACCTTTACGAGCAGTACTTC
CDR3: CASLSTRDHLYEQYF

size: .
V: TRBV20-1
J: TRBJ2-7
length: 14
D: .
DNA: TGCAGTGCTAGACGGAGGGACTTCCTCTACGAGCAGTACTTC
CDR3: CSARRRDFLYEQYF

size: .
V: TRBV7-8
J: TRBJ2-2
length: 16
D: TRBD2
DNA: TGTGCCAGCAGCACGAAGCGGGGGCTGAACACCGGGGAGCTGTTTTTT
CDR3: CASSTKRGLNTGELFF

size: .
V: TRBV19
J: TRBJ1-2
length: 12
D: .
DNA: TGTGCCAGTAGTATTGAGGGACGCGGCTACACCTTC
CDR3: CASSIEGRGYTF

size: few
V: TRBV5-1
J: TRBJ2-2
length: 15
D: .
DNA: TGCGCCAGCCATTCCGGGACAGCGGGGACCGGGGAGCTGTTTTTT
CDR3: CASHSGTAGTGELFF

size: many
V: TRBV12-3/TRBV12-4
J: TRBJ1-5
length: 14
D: .
DNA: TGTGCCACCGCTGGCGGGGGGCGGACTCAGCCCCAGCATTTT
CDR3: CATAGGGRTQPQHF

size: .
V: TRBV2
J: TRBJ1-5
length: 13
D: .
DNA: TGTGCCAGCAGCGCGGCCCCCCGGCAGCCCCAGCATTTT
CDR3: CASSAAPRQPQHF

size: .
V: TRBV4-1
J: TRBJ1-2
length: 18
D: TRBD1
DNA: TGCGCCAGCAGCCGGATACAGGGGCCAGTCAACCTCGACTATGGCTACACCTTC
CDR3: CASSRIQGPVNLDYGYTF

size: many
V: TRBV9
J: TRBJ1-1
length: 15
D: .
DNA: TGTGCCAGCAGCGTAGGACCGGGGATGAACACTGAAGCTTTCTTT
CDR3: CASSVGPGMNTEAFF

size: few
V: TRBV20-1
J: TRBJ1-5
length: 14
D: .
DNA: TGCAGTGCTAGAGATCGGGCGGGGCGGCGGCCCCAGCATTTT
CDR3: CSARDRAGRRPQHF

size: many
V: TRBV5-1
J: TRBJ1-1
length: 13
D: .
DNA: TGTGCCAGCAGCCTACAGGAGAACACTGAAGCTTTCTTT
CDR3: CASSLQENTEAFF

size: .
V: TRBV30
J: TRBJ1-6
length: 14
D: .
DNA: TGTGCCTGGAACGGGATTTCCTATAATTCACCCCTCCACTTT
CDR3: CAWNGISYNSPLHF

size: few
V: TRBV19
J: TRBJ1-1
length: 15
D: TRBD1
DNA: TGTGCCAGTAGCCTCGGTGACAGGGGAGGTACTGAAGCTTTCTTT
CDR3: CASSLGDRGGTEAFF

size: .
V: TRBV7-6
J: TRBJ2-7
length: 16
D: TRBD2
DNA: TGTGCCAGCAGCTTAAGGGCGAGCGGGGGAGTTTACGAGCAGTACTTC
CDR3: CASSLRASGGVYEQYF

size: .
V: TRBV15
J: TRBJ2-5
length: 17
D: .
DNA: TGTGCCACCAGCAGAGATGTAGGGATCAGGACTGAAGAGACCCAGTACTTC
CDR3: CATSRDVGIRTEETQYF

size: .
V: TRBV20-1
J: TRBJ1-4
length: 15
D: .
DNA: TGCGCGGTGGGGGGGCTCTTTGCAACTAATGAAAAACTGTTTTTT
CDR3: CAVGGLFATNEKLFF

size: few
V: TRBV5-1
J: TRBJ2-4
length: 16
D: .
DNA: TGCGCCAGCAGCTTGGGGACACGCTCGGGCAAAAACATTCAGTACTTC
CDR3: CASSLGTRSGKNIQYF

size: .
V: TRBV5-5
J: TRBJ1-3
length: 13
D: .
DNA: TGTGCCAGCCACGGGGTCAATGGCGGCACCATATATTTT
CDR3: CASHGVNGGTIYF

size: .
V: TRBV19
J: TRBJ1-2
length: 15
D: .
DNA: TGTGCCAGCATAAATGGGGGCAGGTGGCACTATGGCTACACCTTC
CDR3: CASINGGRWHYGYTF

size: few
V: TRBV15
J: TRBJ2-7
length: 18
D: TRBD2
DNA: TGTGCCACCAGCAGAACAACCGGGACTAGCGGGAGGCGGGACGAGCAGTACTTC
CDR3: CATSRTTGTSGRRDEQYF

size: .
V: TRBV11-2
J: TRBJ2-1
length: 18
D: TRBD2
DNA: TGTGCCAGCAGCTTAGACGGACTAGCGGGAGGTTTCCGTAATGAGCAGTTCTTC
CDR3: CASSLDGLAGGFRNEQFF

size: few
V: TRBV20-1
J: TRBJ2-1
length: 13
D: .
DNA: TGCAGTGCTAATGGCCCCATTTTTAATGAGCAGTTCTTC
CDR3: CSANGPIFNEQFF

size: .
V: TRBV5-6
J: TRBJ2-5
length: 15
D: TRBD2
DNA: TGTGCCAGCAGCTTGGTGACTAGCGGAGGGGAGACCCAGTACTTC
CDR3: CASSLVTSGGETQYF

size: few
V: TRBV12-3/TRBV12-4
J: TRBJ2-5
length: 16
D: .
DNA: TGTGCCAGCAGTCCAGACTCCCCGCGGTTTGGGGAGACCCAGTACTTC
CDR3: CASSPDSPRFGETQYF

size: many
V: TRBV7-9
J: TRBJ2-5
length: 14
D: TRBD2
DNA: TGTGCCAGCAGCTTAGGACTAGCGGAAGAGACCCAGTACTTC
CDR3: CASSLGLAEETQYF

size: .
V: TRBV5-1
J: TRBJ2-2
length: 15
D: TRBD1
DNA: TGCGCCAGCAGCTTGGATACAGGGGGGACCGGGGAGCTGTTTTTT
CDR3: CASSLDTGGTGELFF

size: many
V: TRBV7-2
J: TRBJ1-3
length: 13
D: .
DNA: TGTGCCAGCAGCCCAGGGTCCGGAAACACCATATATTTT
CDR3: CASSPGSGNTIYF

size: .
V: TRBV10-3
J: TRBJ2-3
length: 14
D: .
DNA: TGTGCCACCCTAAAAACTAGGGACACAGATACGCAGTATTTT
CDR3: CATLKTRDTDTQYF